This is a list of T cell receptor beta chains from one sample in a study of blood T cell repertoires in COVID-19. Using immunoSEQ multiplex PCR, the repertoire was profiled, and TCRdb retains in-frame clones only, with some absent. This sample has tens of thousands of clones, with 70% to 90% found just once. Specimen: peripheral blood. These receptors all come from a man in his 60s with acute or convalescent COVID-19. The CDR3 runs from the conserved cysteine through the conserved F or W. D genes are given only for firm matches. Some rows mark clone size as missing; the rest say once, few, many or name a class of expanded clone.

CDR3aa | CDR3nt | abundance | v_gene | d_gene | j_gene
CASSVDSNSPLHF | TGTGCCAGCAGCGTAGACTCTAATTCACCCCTCCACTTT | . | TRBV9 | . | TRBJ1-6
CASSSTISLAGRSGEQYF | TGTGCCAGCAGCTCCACTATCAGCCTAGCGGGAAGGTCTGGCGAGCAGTACTTC | . | TRBV7-9 | TRBD2 | TRBJ2-7
CASSPSRIEQYF | TGTGCCAGCAGCCCCTCCCGTATCGAGCAGTACTTC | . | TRBV7-2 | . | TRBJ2-7
CASSSSSGRVGYNGQFF | TGTGCCAGCAGTTCCTCTAGCGGGAGGGTGGGTTACAATGGGCAGTTCTTC | . | TRBV27 | TRBD2 | TRBJ2-1
CASSETGYEQYF | TGTGCCAGCAGTGAAACAGGCTACGAGCAGTACTTC | . | TRBV6-1 | . | TRBJ2-7
CASQGGDRQEQYF | TGTGCCAGCCAAGGGGGGGACAGGCAAGAGCAGTACTTC | . | TRBV5-4 | . | TRBJ2-7
CATSEGGTGVNGETQYF | TGTGCCACCAGTGAGGGCGGGACAGGGGTTAATGGGGAGACCCAGTACTTC | once | TRBV24-1 | TRBD1 | TRBJ2-5
CASSYSAGVGAEAFF | TGTGCCAGCAGTTACTCGGCGGGTGTTGGCGCTGAAGCTTTCTTT | . | TRBV6-6 | . | TRBJ1-1
CSAGGGNTIYF | TGCAGTGCCGGGGGGGGAAACACCATATATTTT | . | TRBV20-1 | . | TRBJ1-3
CASSLTSGLQETQYF | TGTGCCAGCAGCTTGACTAGCGGGCTTCAAGAGACCCAGTACTTC | . | TRBV7-9 | TRBD2 | TRBJ2-5
CASSETANTEAFF | TGTGCCAGCAGTGAGACAGCGAACACTGAAGCTTTCTTT | . | TRBV6-1 | . | TRBJ1-1
CASSPRQGRSPNYEQYF | TGTGCCAGCAGCCCCAGACAGGGGCGTTCCCCCAACTACGAGCAGTACTTC | . | TRBV5-6 | TRBD1 | TRBJ2-7
CASSFRGGEVYGYTF | TGTGCCAGCAGTTTCCGTGGAGGGGAGGTCTATGGCTACACCTTC | . | TRBV6-5 | . | TRBJ1-2
CASSQQGFHEKLFF | TGTGCCAGCAGCCAACAGGGGTTCCATGAAAAACTGTTTTTT | . | TRBV3-1/TRBV3-2 | . | TRBJ1-4
CASSLQGHGELFF | TGTGCCAGCTCACTTCAGGGTCACGGGGAGCTGTTTTTT | . | TRBV18 | . | TRBJ2-2
CASSRDRLNQPQHF | TGTGCCAGTAGTCGGGACAGGCTCAATCAGCCCCAGCATTTT | . | TRBV19 | TRBD1 | TRBJ1-5
CASSPQGTNEKLFF | TGCGCCAGCAGCCCACAGGGCACTAATGAAAAACTGTTTTTT | . | TRBV4-1 | . | TRBJ1-4
CASSAPSQGGAYGYTF | TGTGCCAGCAGTGCTCCCTCCCAGGGGGGCGCCTATGGCTACACCTTC | . | TRBV28 | TRBD1 | TRBJ1-2
CASSLEGAFSGNTIYF | TGCGCCAGCAGCTTGGAGGGGGCCTTCTCTGGAAACACCATATATTTT | . | TRBV5-1 | TRBD1 | TRBJ1-3
CASSPLMGGRVDGEQFF | TGTGCCAGCTCACCATTGATGGGAGGCCGGGTTGATGGTGAGCAGTTCTTC | . | TRBV18 | . | TRBJ2-1
CASRPTGTYNEQFF | TGTGCCAGCAGACCAACAGGGACCTACAATGAGCAGTTCTTC | few | TRBV9 | . | TRBJ2-1
CASSLSTTLLQYNEQFF | TGTGCCAGCAGTTTATCGACTACGTTATTACAATACAATGAGCAGTTCTTC | . | TRBV27 | . | TRBJ2-1
CASSSDRGNIQYF | TGTGCCAGCAGCTCGGACAGGGGGAACATTCAGTACTTC | . | TRBV5-6 | TRBD1 | TRBJ2-4
CASSLGQDNEKLFF | TGTGCCAGCTCCCTGGGACAGGATAATGAAAAACTGTTTTTT | few | TRBV18 | TRBD1 | TRBJ1-4
CASSPSGTGGQLYGYTF | TGTGCCAGCAGCCCCTCCGGGACAGGTGGTCAACTCTATGGCTACACCTTC | medium-sized | TRBV4-2 | TRBD1 | TRBJ1-2
CAWSRGGGKAFF | TGTGCCTGGAGTAGGGGAGGGGGAAAGGCTTTCTTT | once | TRBV30 | . | TRBJ1-1
CASSQQRLAVNNEQFF | TGTGCCAGCAGCCAGCAAAGACTAGCGGTAAACAATGAGCAGTTCTTC | . | TRBV3-1/TRBV3-2 | TRBD2 | TRBJ2-1
CATNGGSVGGGTEAFF | TGTGCCACCAACGGAGGGTCGGTGGGGGGAGGCACTGAAGCTTTCTTT | . | TRBV18 | . | TRBJ1-1
CASSSRQGAEEKLFF | TGTGCCAGCAGCTCGCGACAGGGGGCTGAGGAAAAACTGTTTTTT | . | TRBV9 | TRBD1 | TRBJ1-4
CSVAAGLSNQPQHF | TGCAGCGTTGCCGCCGGACTCAGCAATCAGCCCCAGCATTTT | . | TRBV29-1 | . | TRBJ1-5
CAWSGGNYGYTF | TGTGCCTGGAGTGGAGGGAACTATGGCTACACCTTC | . | TRBV30 | . | TRBJ1-2
CASSSPGGVVEAFF | TGTGCCAGCAGTTCGCCCGGGGGGGTTGTTGAAGCTTTCTTT | . | TRBV28 | . | TRBJ1-1
CASSQRSLQGHKPQHF | TGTGCCAGCAGCCAACGATCCCTACAGGGCCATAAGCCCCAGCATTTT | few | TRBV3-1/TRBV3-2 | . | TRBJ1-5
CASSPRTGVPYNEQFF | TGTGCCAGCAGCCCCCGGACAGGGGTGCCCTACAATGAGCAGTTCTTC | . | TRBV14 | TRBD1 | TRBJ2-1
CASSYSPRGTLSYEQYF | TGTGCCAGCAGTTACTCGCCACGGGGGACTCTGTCCTACGAGCAGTACTTC | . | TRBV6-2/TRBV6-3 | . | TRBJ2-7
CASSLVSRGGYTF | TGTGCCAGCAGCCTCGTAAGCAGGGGAGGCTACACCTTC | . | TRBV3-1/TRBV3-2 | . | TRBJ1-2
CASRPRGGDEKLFF | TGTGCCAGCAGACCCCGGGGGGGCGATGAAAAACTGTTTTTT | . | TRBV27 | . | TRBJ1-4
CASSHDREGYTF | TGTGCCAGCAGTCATGACAGGGAGGGCTACACCTTC | few | TRBV7-8 | TRBD1 | TRBJ1-2
CASHTGTGSEAFF | TGTGCCAGCCACACCGGGACAGGGTCTGAAGCTTTCTTT | . | TRBV6-5 | TRBD1 | TRBJ1-1
CAWSSIAGVQETQYF | TGTGCCTGGAGTTCAATAGCGGGAGTACAAGAGACCCAGTACTTC | once | TRBV30 | TRBD2 | TRBJ2-5
CASSPGTFQETQYF | TGTGCCAGCAGCCCAGGGACTTTTCAAGAGACCCAGTACTTC | . | TRBV11-2 | . | TRBJ2-5
CASSLGVASYEQYF | TGTGCCAGCAGCTTGGGCGTAGCGTCCTACGAGCAGTACTTC | . | TRBV5-6 | . | TRBJ2-7
CASSLLDRNTEAFF | TGTGCCAGCAGCCTCCTAGACAGGAACACTGAAGCTTTCTTT | . | TRBV3-1/TRBV3-2 | . | TRBJ1-1
CASSEFPSGNTIYF | TGTGCCAGCAGTGAATTCCCTAGTGGAAACACCATATATTTT | . | TRBV25-1 | . | TRBJ1-3
CASSVDPGANVLTF | TGTGCCAGCAGCGTAGATCCGGGGGCCAACGTCCTGACTTTC | . | TRBV9 | . | TRBJ2-6
CASSLTSKWYEQYF | TGTGCCAGCAGCTTGACTAGTAAGTGGTACGAGCAGTACTTC | . | TRBV5-6 | . | TRBJ2-7
CASSLGTVNTEAFF | TGTGCCAGCAGCTTAGGGACAGTAAACACTGAAGCTTTCTTT | . | TRBV7-2 | . | TRBJ1-1
CASSTPREETQYF | TGTGCCAGCAGTACCCCCAGGGAAGAGACCCAGTACTTC | . | TRBV6-6 | . | TRBJ2-5
CASSKTAANSYEQYF | TGCGCCAGCAGCAAGACAGCAGCGAACTCCTACGAGCAGTACTTC | few | TRBV5-1 | . | TRBJ2-7
CASRHRAVTGELFF | TGTGCCAGCAGACACAGGGCGGTAACCGGGGAGCTGTTTTTT | . | TRBV27 | . | TRBJ2-2
CASSIGARRGNNEQFF | TGTGCCAGTAGTATAGGGGCGAGGCGGGGAAACAATGAGCAGTTCTTC | . | TRBV19 | . | TRBJ2-1
CASRASGRANTGELFF | TGTGCCAGCAGGGCTAGCGGGAGGGCTAACACCGGGGAGCTGTTTTTT | few | TRBV3-1/TRBV3-2 | TRBD2 | TRBJ2-2
CASSQGGAAYNEQFF | TGTGCCAGCAGCCAGGGGGGGGCCGCCTACAATGAGCAGTTCTTC | . | TRBV3-1/TRBV3-2 | . | TRBJ2-1
CASSYWDRGRDYGYTF | TGTGCCAGCAGCTATTGGGACAGGGGGCGCGATTATGGCTACACCTTC | . | TRBV5-6 | TRBD1 | TRBJ1-2
CASKYLANNNEQFF | TGTGCCAGCAAGTACCTGGCCAACAACAATGAGCAGTTCTTC | medium-sized | TRBV7-9 | . | TRBJ2-1